These 22 T cell receptor beta chains originate from one sample sequenced in a study of human T cells and chemical hapten exposure. TCRdb fed the RACE reads into MiXCR, producing one record per CDR3 protein. The sample lists about 80,000 distinct CDR3 sequences, 10% occurring once. Regarding time point: patch test 1, 2 weeks after DPC sensitization. Treatment: therapeutic diphenylcyclopropenone sensitization with weekly scalp DPC. The sequencing used whole blood, collected in connection with sensitization to the hapten diphenylcyclopropenone (DPC). The receptor set was obtained from a woman aged 45-65 years with alopecia areata. Some clones in this sample may be carry-over from other donors' samples.

V is TRBV30 and J is TRBJ2-6; TRBD1 agrees at 9 bases. The germline CDR1 and CDR2 sequences are GTSNPN and SVGIG (reference sequence). The trim removed 5 bases at V and 0 bases at J, leaving 5 bases unmatched. The CDR3 is 16 residues long. The CDR3 DNA reads as TGTGCCTGGTTACAGGGGGCGGGCTCTGGGGCCAACGTCCTGACTTTC. Residues: CAWLQGAGSGANVLTF.

This clonotype occurred a few times. The genes are TRBV3-1 and TRBJ2-7; D uncertain. This CDR3 spans 17 amino acids. With 2 bases removed from V and 1 base from J, the gap between germline ends came to 18 bases. Germline V gives CDR1 LGHDT, CDR2 YNNKEL (reference sequence). The CDR3 loop reads CASSQKKDGPISYEQYF. In DNA, the CDR3 is TGTGCCAGCAGCCAAAAAAAGGATGGACCGATATCCTACGAGCAGTACTTC.

With respect to this clonotype: An end of the junction differs from the germline gene, which may be a read error. This rearrangement joins TRBV9 to TRBJ2-7, with TRBD2 matching 8 bases. Germline V lookup: CDR1 SGDLS, CDR2 YYNGEE. CDR3 length: 16 amino acids. CDR3 DNA sequence: TGTGTCAGCAGCGGGGGACCGGGACGGTCAGGGTACGAGCAGTACTTC. Amino acid sequence: CVSSGGPGRSGYEQYF.

The sample holds many counts of this clonotype. The chain is built from TRBV29-1 and TRBJ2-7; TRBD2 aligns across 9 bases. The ends lost 1 base at V and 2 bases at J; junction bases unmatched: 3. CDR3 length equals 14 residues. The germline gives CDR1 SQVTM, CDR2 ANQGSEA. The CDR3 region has the DNA TGCAGCGTTGAAGCTAGCGGGGTAACCTACGAGCAGTACTTC. Its protein is CSVEASGVTYEQYF.

This clonotype was counted only a few times. CDR3 nucleotides: TGTGCCAGCAGTTTCGGACAGGGCGCCATGGCTTTCTTT. Amino acids: CASSFGQGAMAFF. The chain uses TRBV6-5 and TRBJ1-1; 8 nucleotides match TRBD1. The length of the CDR3 is 13 residues. From germline, CDR1 is MNHEY and CDR2 SVGAGI. V lost 4 bases, J lost 11 bases, and 9 bases stayed unmatched.

This clonotype has just a few counts. This chain links TRBV13 with TRBJ2-7; the D is unclear. The germline V gene has CDR1 PRHDT and CDR2 FYEKMQ (reference sequence). V gave up 2 bases and J gave up 6 bases, with 8 bases separating them. This CDR3 has 12 residues. CDR3 sequence reads: CASSLRRSEQYF. In DNA form, the CDR3 reads TGTGCCAGCAGCTTACGCCGGAGCGAGCAGTACTTC. Filled out from reference TRBV13 and TRBJ2-7, the complete variable domain reads AAGVIQSPRHLIKEKRETATLKCYPIPRHDTVYWYQQGPGQDPQFLISFYEKMQSDKGSIPDRFSAQQFSDYHSELNMSSLELGDSALYFCASSLRRSEQYFGPGTRLTVT.

In its sample, this clonotype was seen once. The chain is built from TRBV12-3 or TRBV12-4 and TRBJ2-7; tentatively, D is TRBD2 (5 bases). Trimming shortened V by 5 bases and J by 6 bases, and 11 bases separated the two germline ends. This CDR3 has 12 residues. CDR3: CASSLDYFEQYF. The DNA for the CDR3 is TGTGCCAGCAGTCTAGACTATTTCGAGCAGTACTTC.

Ten or more counts support this clonotype. This chain connects TRBV20-1 to TRBJ2-1, with TRBD2 matching over 15 bases. There are 16 residues in the CDR3. Losses at the gene ends were 6 bases for V and 7 bases for J; bases not matched to a gene: 10. Germline assignment: CDR1 DFQATT and CDR2 SNEGSKA (reference sequence). This CDR3 reads CSASPPGTSGRNEQFF. Written as DNA, the CDR3 is TGCAGTGCGAGCCCCCCCGGGACTAGCGGGAGGAATGAGCAGTTCTTC.

This clonotype was recorded many times. The rearrangement uses TRBV30 and TRBJ2-1; the match to TRBD2 covers 11 bases. J gave up 5 bases and V 0 bases, and 3 bases lay outside the gene matches. There are 15 residues in the CDR3. CDR1 is GTSNPN and CDR2 is SVGIG in the germline V gene (reference sequence). CDR3 sequence reads: CAWSVGGLADNEQFF. The CDR3 bases are TGTGCCTGGAGTGTAGGGGGACTAGCGGACAATGAGCAGTTCTTC.

This clonotype was picked up many times. The chain employs TRBV11-2 and TRBJ2-2; no clear D. The CDR3 extends over 15 amino acids. Trimming pared 0 bases from V and 5 bases from J, leaving 10 bases between. Germline CDR1 and CDR2: SGHAT and FQNNGV. The CDR3 sequence is CASSLDRVSTGELFF. CDR3 coding DNA: TGTGCCAGCAGCTTAGATCGGGTCTCTACCGGGGAGCTGTTTTTT.

In this sample, this clonotype turned up a few times. This chain joins TRBV29-1 and TRBJ1-1; D remains ambiguous. Trimming cost V 4 bases and J 0 bases, with 9 bases left between them. The V gene's germline CDR1 is SQVTM and CDR2 ANQGSEA. The CDR3 is 13 residues long. Here the CDR3 reads CSVAGKMNTEAFF. For the CDR3, the DNA is TGCAGCGTTGCGGGAAAAATGAACACTGAAGCTTTCTTT.

This clonotype was seen many times. This chain uses TRBV12-3 or TRBV12-4 with TRBJ1-5, with D maybe TRBD1 (6 bases). V gave up 2 bases and J gave up 4 bases, with 12 bases separating them. CDR3 length: 15 amino acids. CDR3 coding DNA: TGTGCCAGCAGTTTACAGGGGTGGGCAAATCAGCCCCAGCATTTT. Translation gives CASSLQGWANQPQHF.

This clonotype was detected a few times. The chain employs TRBV7-8 and TRBJ2-1; a possible D gene is TRBD2 (6 bases). Trimming pared 1 base from V and 2 bases from J, leaving 12 bases between. Per the germline V gene, CDR1 is SGHVS and CDR2 is FQNEAQ. This CDR3 is built from 16 residues. The CDR3 DNA sequence: TGTGCCAGCAGCTTAGGCGGTAGCGGAGCCTACAATGAGCAGTTCTTC. It codes for CASSLGGSGAYNEQFF.

The chain joins TRBV19 to TRBJ1-4; a weak D match, TRBD1 (5 bases). This CDR3 contains 16 residues. Germline lookup yields CDR1 LNHDA and CDR2 SQIVND (reference sequence). V was pared by 3 bases and J by 0 bases, with 11 bases between. The CDR3 coding sequence is TGTGCCAGTAGTATCGTCCCGACAGCAACTAATGAAAAACTGTTTTTT. It specifies CASSIVPTATNEKLFF.

This chain links TRBV5-1 with TRBJ2-2; 10 nucleotides agree with TRBD1. The ends lost 3 bases at V and 5 bases at J; junction bases unmatched: 4. This CDR3 contains 15 residues. Germline CDR1 SGHRS, CDR2 YFSETQ. The CDR3 sequence is CASSWDRGRTGELFF. The CDR3 coding sequence is TGCGCCAGCAGCTGGGACAGGGGTAGAACCGGGGAGCTGTTTTTT.

There are a few counts of this clonotype. The J gene is TRBJ2-7, the V gene TRBV20-1, with a weak D call TRBD1 (5 bases). V shed 1 base and J shed 2 bases, with 12 bases lying between them. The germline V gene has CDR1 DFQATT and CDR2 SNEGSKA (reference sequence). The CDR3 runs 14 residues. CDR3 coding DNA: TGCAGTGCTAGAGTACAGGCGGCCCCCTACGAGCAGTACTTC. This translates into CSARVQAAPYEQYF.

The chain carries TRBV30 and TRBJ1-1, with a weak D call TRBD1 (5 bases). CDR1 GTSNPN and CDR2 SVGIG come from the germline V gene (reference sequence). The CDR3 has 12 residues. V was shortened by 1 base and J by 7 bases, with 10 bases between the two germline ends. The CDR3 DNA reads as TGTGCCTGGAGTGAGGGGAATTTTGAAGCTTTCTTT. It codes for CAWSEGNFEAFF.

The chain links TRBV29-1 to TRBJ2-1; maybe TRBD1 (5 bases). Trimming left V 6 bases short and J 8 bases short, with 8 bases between. Germline lookup yields CDR1 SQVTM and CDR2 ANQGSEA. The CDR3 totals 10 residues. The CDR3 is CSVRQHEQFF. The CDR3 bases are TGCAGCGTCCGACAGCATGAGCAGTTCTTC.

V and J are TRBV21-1 and TRBJ1-2. TRBV21-1 is tagged as a pseudogene. CDR3 length equals 10 residues. The CDR3 nucleotides read TGTGCCAGCAGCAAAGTTGCCAGAGTCTTC. This gives the protein CASSKVARVF.

V usage is TRBV7-2 and J usage is TRBJ2-5; D is unclear. V lost 0 bases and J lost 7, with 9 bases in between. In germline, CDR1 is SGHTA, CDR2 FQGNSA. The CDR3 has 13 residues. CDR3 sequence reads: CASSLALSGTQYF. The CDR3 DNA is TGTGCCAGCAGCTTAGCACTGTCAGGGACCCAGTACTTC.

The chain joins TRBV6-2 or TRBV6-3 to TRBJ1-2; perhaps TRBD1 as D (5 bases). The ends were cut back, 4 bases at V and 4 bases at J, with 16 bases in the middle. Per germline, CDR1 MNHEY and CDR2 SVGEGT. The CDR3 spans 15 residues. The CDR3 DNA is TGTGCCAGCAGTTCGATCGCAGGGCTTGGCTATGGCTACACCTTC. Amino acids: CASSSIAGLGYGYTF.

In its sample, this clonotype was seen a few times. The CDR3 loop reads CASSLVAQGGTQYF. CDR3 in DNA: TGTGCCAGCAGCTTAGTGGCACAGGGAGGAACCCAGTACTTC. The chain uses TRBV7-2 and TRBJ2-5, with D perhaps TRBD1 or TRBD2 (6 bases each). The CDR3 is made up of 14 amino acids. CDR1 SGHTA and CDR2 FQGNSA come from the germline V gene. Trimming left V 1 base short and J 8 bases short, with 14 bases between. Drawing the rest from reference TRBV7-2 and TRBJ2-5, the complete variable domain is GAGVSQSPSNKVTEKGKDVELRCDPISGHTALYWYRQSLGQGLEFLIYFQGNSAPDKSGLPSDRFSAERTGGSVSTLTIQRTQQEDSAVYLCASSLVAQGGTQYFGPGTRLLVL.